The sequence of this T cell receptor (beta chain) was determined in a study of PD-1 blockade in classical Hodgkin lymphoma. Produced via immunoSEQ multiplex PCR; TCRdb's table is partial and in-frame only. The sample includes about 16,000 clones, just under 85% of them seen just once. In germline, CDR1 is SGHVS, CDR2 FQNEAQ. Trimming pared 10 bases from V and 1 base from J, leaving 13 bases between. The CDR3 is made up of 13 amino acids. Each patient's relapse followed autologous stem cell transplantation, and brentuximab vedotin exposure varied. Out of thawed PBMCs, magnetic negative selection purified CD4+ T cells.

This TCR was recovered from a human donor with classical Hodgkin lymphoma. This rearrangement joins TRBV7-8 to TRBJ1-1; D gene unclear. Material: CD4+ T cells from blood, obtained at baseline. In DNA, the CDR3 is TGTGCCACCTCGTTGGTGGGGAACACTGAAGCTTTCTTT. It translates to CATSLVGNTEAFF.